This note documents a single T cell receptor (beta chain) sequence. The antigen it binds to is not known. Base qualities were left out, and no much larger clone turns up one base away. The data were obtained in a study of blood T cell repertoires in COVID-19 (dated by TCRdb to about 2020). Broadly, across the study: The collaborator samples originated in the United States, Italy and Spain and spanned the acute and convalescent phases of COVID-19. The prospective study material was composed of cDNA or gDNA derived from T cells, B-cell-depleted T cells, or PBMCs. Subjects who had been exposed to COVID-19, were actively infected with it, or had recovered from it provided the deeply sampled blood TCRbeta repertoires that made up the dataset. The repertoires were released in a freely available public database meant as a resource for research on the immune response to SARS-CoV-2. The samples were drawn from two sources: the first 160 participants of the ongoing ImmuneRACE study, and 1,200 or so subjects contributed by 6 global collaborators. Sample metadata almost always included a de-identified subject ID, COVID-19 status, age in years and sex. Where available, HLA class I and class II types were obtained from metadata supplied by the sample provider rather than from assay-based typing. Broad study findings and their caveats: The quantity of clinical and demographic metadata differed by source and by participant and was supplied without curation.

TCRbeta CDR3 regions were amplified from genomic DNA using the immunoSEQ Assay, a bias-controlled multiplex PCR. In the authors' own workflow: Within the assay, amplification of reference gene primers was used to estimate how many nucleated cells each sample contained. To quantify the absolute abundance of each unique TCRbeta CDR3 rearrangement, sequence reads were collapsed and filtered. For each sample, productive Simpson clonality was calculated by taking the square root of Simpson's diversity index across productive rearrangements. Imported from immuneACCESS, the table was reduced by TCRdb to in-frame sequences with V and J called. These copies leave out some clones; in studies compared against another copy, an unresolved V gene accounts for under half, and the cause of the remainder is not known. V and J calls and clone size follow that table, whereas D and trimming were derived from the DNA. Within this sample are about 120,000 clones, with 82% of them counted one time only. The ten largest clones add up to under 8% of the sample.

Whole blood was collected in K2EDTA tubes by collaborating institutions according to the institutions' own protocols. For TCRbeta analysis, collaborators shipped samples as frozen whole blood, isolated PBMCs, or DNA extracted from either of those sample types. CDR3 length: 19 amino acids, cysteine to phenylalanine. The read is trimmed to its CDR3 DNA, 57 bases read in frame from base 1. Material: peripheral blood. The V and J genes are TRBV21-1 and TRBJ2-1; TRBD2 is the table's D call and was not checked against the DNA. TRBV21-1 is given as a pseudogene. The TCR comes from a man aged 70-80 years with acute or convalescent COVID-19. The CDR3 sequence is CASSNEGTSGRGTYNEQFF. The nucleotides are TGTGCCAGCAGCAATGAGGGGACTAGCGGGAGGGGAACCTACAATGAGCAGTTCTTC.